Listed here are 16 T cell receptor beta chains from one sample, sequenced in a study of vaccination effects on CD4 cells after COVID-19. Antigen-specific CD4+ T cells were expanded with viral peptide pools in the ViraFEST assay before sequencing. Investigators separated out CD4+ T cells once approximately 10 days of culture had passed. Infection dated between March and December 2020, before the Alpha, Beta and Delta variants reached the United States. This table comes from immunoSEQ multiplex PCR, and its TCRdb copy is limited to in-frame clones, with some not included. The repertoire includes fewer than 30,000 clones, more than 75% of them detected once, and around 16% sits in the top ten. No antigen has been assigned to these receptors. Material: CD4+ T cells from PBMCs cultured with HCoV-NL63 spike peptides, obtained before COVID-19 vaccination. The receptor set was obtained from a human donor who had a prior SARS-CoV-2 infection.

The chain employs TRBV5-1 and TRBJ1-2; TRBD1 matches 10 bases. Losses at the gene ends were 0 bases for V and 6 bases for J; bases not matched to a gene: 5. The CDR3 totals 15 residues. Germline V CDR1 and CDR2: SGHRS, YFSETQ. This chain's CDR3 is CASSLVSGQGDGYTF. The CDR3, as DNA: TGCGCCAGCAGCTTGGTTTCAGGACAGGGGGATGGCTACACCTTC.

The chain uses TRBV27 and TRBJ2-4; the match to TRBD1 covers 7 bases. Germline-derived CDR1 and CDR2 are MNHEY and SMNVEV (reference sequence). CDR3 length: 18 amino acids. V shed 5 bases, J shed 3 bases, and the junction held 16 bases outside the gene matches. The CDR3 nucleotides are TGTGCCAGCAGTAGAATAAACCGGGACAGAACACGCAAAAACATTCAGTACTTC. It specifies CASSRINRDRTRKNIQYF.

This chain connects TRBV2 to TRBJ2-2; no clear D gene. V shed 2 bases and J shed 1 base, with 5 bases lying between them. CDR1 and CDR2 (germline): SNHLY, FYNNEI. This CDR3 is 14 amino acids long. The CDR3 protein is CASSETRNTGELFF. The CDR3 DNA reads as TGTGCCAGCAGTGAAACCAGGAACACCGGGGAGCTGTTTTTT.

This clone has a handful of counts. The CDR3 region is CASSYSFGGELFF. The CDR3, as DNA: TGTGCCAGCAGTTACTCTTTCGGCGGGGAGCTGTTTTTT. The chain has TRBV6-6 and TRBJ2-2, with unresolved D. V lost 0 bases to trimming and J lost 7 bases, with 6 bases between them. The CDR3 sequence is 13 residues long. The V gene's germline CDR1 is MNHNY and CDR2 SVGAGI (reference sequence).

V and J are TRBV11-1 and TRBJ2-2, with D uncertain. Between the trimmed V and J ends, which lost 5 bases and 4 bases, there was a span of 5 bases. In germline, CDR1 is SGHAT, CDR2 FQDESV (reference sequence). The CDR3 is 12 residues long. The CDR3 DNA sequence: TGTGCCAGCAGCCCCGGCACCGGGGAGCTGTTTTTT. It yields the protein CASSPGTGELFF. Together with reference TRBV11-1 and TRBJ2-2, the CDR3 gives the full variable domain: EAEVAQSPRYKITEKSQAVAFWCDPISGHATLYWYRQILGQGPELLVQFQDESVVDDSQLPKDRFSAERLKGVDSTLKIQPAELGDSAMYLCASSPGTGELFFGEGSRLTVL.

The V call is TRBV2, the J call TRBJ2-2; 7 nucleotides match TRBD1. CDR1 SNHLY and CDR2 FYNNEI come from the germline V gene. There are 13 residues in the CDR3. Germline trimming cut 7 bases from V and 7 bases from J; bases unmatched to any gene: 6. The CDR3 protein is CASKQTGVGELFF. In DNA, the CDR3 is TGTGCCAGCAAGCAAACAGGGGTCGGGGAGCTGTTTTTT.

The chain links TRBV4-1 to TRBJ1-2; tentatively, D is TRBD1 (5 bases). Looked up from germline, CDR1 is MGHRA and CDR2 is YSYEKL. The CDR3 has 13 residues. Deletions cut 3 bases from V and 4 bases from J, with 9 bases between. This CDR3 reads CASSQAGTYGYTF. The DNA of the CDR3 is TGCGCCAGCAGCCAGGCTGGGACCTATGGCTACACCTTC.

This clone was seen only a few times. The germline gene is not matched at one end of the junction; a read error may be the cause. The chain recombines TRBV7-7 with TRBJ2-2; possibly TRBD2 for D (6 bases). This CDR3 is built from 16 residues. The germline CDR1 and CDR2 sequences are SSHAT and FNYEAQ (reference sequence). The CDR3 protein is CASSPRGLALTGELFF. The CDR3, as DNA: TGTGCTAGCAGCCCTCGTGGGCTAGCGCTTACCGGGGAGCTGTTTTTT.

V and J are TRBV7-9 and TRBJ1-1; weak D call: TRBD1 (5 bases). This CDR3 contains 15 residues. The germline V gene encodes CDR1 SEHNR and CDR2 FQNEAQ (reference sequence). V was trimmed by 1 base and J by 2 bases, leaving 11 bases between them. The DNA of the CDR3 is TGTGCCAGCAGCTTAGGGGGGGACGTAAACACTGAAGCTTTCTTT. The encoded protein is CASSLGGDVNTEAFF. Full variable domain (rest looked up from reference TRBV7-9 and TRBJ1-1): DTGVSQNPRHKITKRGQNVTFRCDPISEHNRLYWYRQTLGQGPEFLTYFQNEAQLEKSRLLSDRFSAERPKGSFSTLEIQRTEQGDSAMYLCASSLGGDVNTEAFFGQGTRLTVV.

The sample holds one count of this clone. The chain is built from TRBV2 and TRBJ2-3; 10 nucleotides match TRBD2. The CDR3 totals 16 residues. Trimming took 4 bases from V and 3 from J; bases not matched to a gene: 7. Germline-derived CDR1 and CDR2 are SNHLY and FYNNEI. CDR3 in DNA: TGTGCCAGCAGTGCAAGACTAGCGGGTTGGACAGATACGCAGTATTTT. Its translation: CASSARLAGWTDTQYF.

This clone showed up just once. V usage is TRBV7-8 and J usage is TRBJ2-5, with 8 positions matching TRBD2. The CDR3 loop spans 14 amino acids. Germline V lookup: CDR1 SGHVS, CDR2 FQNEAQ. V lost 5 bases, J lost 5 bases, and 7 bases stayed unmatched. The CDR3 sequence: CASSPRTSRETQYF. CDR3 nucleotide sequence: TGTGCCAGCAGCCCACGGACTAGCCGGGAGACCCAGTACTTC. Combining the CDR3 with reference TRBV7-8 and TRBJ2-5 gives the whole variable domain GAGVSQSPRYKVAKRGQDVALRCDPISGHVSLFWYQQALGQGPEFLTYFQNEAQLDKSGLPSDRFFAERPEGSVSTLKIQRTQQEDSAVYLCASSPRTSRETQYFGPGTRLLVL.

The chain combines TRBV2 with TRBJ2-1, with D possibly TRBD2 on 5 matching bases. Deletions cut 2 bases from V and 6 bases from J, with 11 bases between. Germline-derived CDR1 and CDR2 are SNHLY and FYNNEI. The CDR3 has 14 amino acids. For the CDR3, the DNA is TGTGCCAGCAGTGAACGGAGGACGATCAATGAGCAGTTCTTC. Its protein is CASSERRTINEQFF.

V usage is TRBV2 and J usage is TRBJ1-2; D may be TRBD1 (6 bases). V was pared by 3 bases and J by 4 bases, with 9 bases between. This CDR3 has 13 amino acids. The germline CDR1 and CDR2 sequences are SNHLY and FYNNEI. The CDR3 coding sequence is TGTGCCAGCAGTGAGGACAGACCCTATGGCTACACCTTC. This sequence encodes CASSEDRPYGYTF.

This clone is medium-sized by share. This rearrangement joins TRBV11-3 to TRBJ2-1; 10 bases line up with TRBD2. V gave up 1 base and J gave up 9 bases; unmatched junction bases: 12. Germline lookup yields CDR1 SGHNT and CDR2 YENEEA. The CDR3 is 17 amino acids. The CDR3 DNA is TGTGCCAGCAGCTTAGTTCAACTAGCGGGACCCGCCGGTGAGCAGTTCTTC. As protein: CASSLVQLAGPAGEQFF.

This chain connects TRBV7-6 to TRBJ2-6, with D perhaps matching TRBD1 (5 bases). Trimming took 4 bases from V and 1 from J, leaving 14 bases between them. The germline V gene has CDR1 SGHVS and CDR2 FNYEAQ. The CDR3 is 17 residues long. Written as DNA, the CDR3 is TGTGCCAGCAGCTCCCAACGCAGGGTTTCTGGGGCCAACGTCCTGACTTTC. This gives the protein CASSSQRRVSGANVLTF.

The chain carries TRBV4-1 and TRBJ2-3; 9 bases are shared with TRBD2. After removal of 0 bases from V and 6 bases from J, the junction contained 10 bases not matched to a gene. The CDR3 is 17 residues long. The germline V gene has CDR1 MGHRA and CDR2 YSYEKL. This CDR3 is CASSQEVAGGLGDTQYF. CDR3 DNA sequence: TGCGCCAGCAGCCAAGAGGTCGCGGGGGGGCTTGGGGATACGCAGTATTTT.